This passage covers 26 T cell receptor beta chains from one sample sequenced in a study of cytomegalovirus exposure and HLA in healthy donors. TCRdb keeps only in-frame clones here, not all; method: immunoSEQ multiplex PCR. The repertoire consists of about 170,000 clones, with about 86% occurring once and the leading ten covering about 5.8%. Sequencing was carried out using PBMCs. These receptors came from a woman between 25 and 40 years old in good health and CMV-seronegative.

The V call is TRBV5-6, the J call TRBJ2-1; D uncertain. This CDR3 is built from 14 residues. Between the trimmed V and J ends, which lost 1 base and 8 bases, there was a span of 13 bases. Germline loops: CDR1 SGHDT, CDR2 YYEEEE. DNA of the CDR3: TGTGCCAGCAGCTTGAAGGCCCAGGAGTATGAGCAGTTCTTC. It codes for CASSLKAQEYEQFF.

The genes are TRBV2 and TRBJ2-7, with a possible D match to TRBD1 (6 bases). Between the trimmed V and J ends, which lost 2 bases and 4 bases, there was a span of 12 bases. Germline CDR1 is SNHLY and CDR2 is FYNNEI. The CDR3 is made up of 14 amino acids. The CDR3 reads CASSEPFRGYEQYF. In nucleotides, the CDR3 is TGTGCCAGCAGTGAACCTTTCAGGGGTTACGAGCAGTACTTC.

V gene TRBV29-1 combines with J gene TRBJ2-1, with D perhaps matching TRBD1 (5 bases). The CDR3 spans 14 residues. The ends were cut back, 7 bases at V and 12 bases at J, with 25 bases in the middle. Germline V gene sequence: CDR1 SQVTM, CDR2 ANQGSEA. The CDR3 spells CSAELTELFRLQFF. DNA for the CDR3: TGCAGCGCCGAGCTGACAGAGCTCTTTCGATTGCAGTTCTTC.

The rearrangement uses TRBV9 and TRBJ2-7; 8 positions match TRBD2. The J segment lost 5 bases and the V segment lost 2 bases, leaving 6 bases of the junction unmatched. Germline values: CDR1 SGDLS, CDR2 YYNGEE. This CDR3 is built from 14 residues. The DNA of the CDR3 is TGTGCCAGCAGCGTGGGGACTAGAGGCGACGAGCAGTACTTC. This codes for CASSVGTRGDEQYF.

The chain links TRBV7-2 to TRBJ1-1, with D tentatively TRBD1 (6 bases). The CDR3 contains 16 residues. Trimming removed 0 bases at V and 1 base at J, with 12 bases between. Germline lookup yields CDR1 SGHTA and CDR2 FQGNSA. The CDR3 spells CASSLAETGPNTEAFF. CDR3 in DNA: TGTGCCAGCAGCTTAGCGGAGACAGGCCCGAACACTGAAGCTTTCTTT.

The chain couples TRBV7-2 to TRBJ1-1; unclear D gene. Looked up from germline, CDR1 is SGHTA and CDR2 is FQGNSA. CDR3 size: 12 residues. The V end lost 1 base, the J end lost 9 bases, and 9 bases lay between the germline ends. CDR3 amino acids: CASSLVRAQAFF. In DNA, the CDR3 is TGTGCCAGCAGCTTAGTAAGGGCCCAAGCTTTCTTT.

This rearrangement joins TRBV7-6 to TRBJ2-7; D call uncertain. Germline V gene sequence: CDR1 SGHVS, CDR2 FNYEAQ. The CDR3 is 14 amino acids. Trimming pared 1 base from V and 6 bases from J, leaving 13 bases between. CDR3 in amino acids: CASSLEARLGEQYF. CDR3 DNA sequence: TGTGCCAGCAGCTTAGAGGCCCGGTTGGGCGAGCAGTACTTC.

The chain has TRBV18 and TRBJ2-7; D possibly corresponds to TRBD2 (6 bases). CDR3 length: 14 residues. Germline lookup yields CDR1 KGHSH and CDR2 LQKENI. The ends were cut back, 5 bases at V and 7 bases at J, with 18 bases in the middle. In DNA form, the CDR3 reads TGTGCCAGCTCATCTCGGGACTCCCCTCGGGAGCAGTACTTC. This gives the protein CASSSRDSPREQYF. The whole variable domain, filled in from reference TRBV18 and TRBJ2-7, reads NAGVMQNPRHLVRRRGQEARLRCSPMKGHSHVYWYRQLPEEGLKFMVYLQKENIIDESGMPKERFSAEFPKEGPSILRIQQVVRGDSAAYFCASSSRDSPREQYFGPGTRLTVT.

The sample holds one count of this clone. The gene calls are TRBV27 and TRBJ2-4; no clear D gene. Germline loops: CDR1 MNHEY, CDR2 SMNVEV (reference sequence). The CDR3 runs 17 residues. Deletions cut 5 bases from V and 1 base from J, with 18 bases between. This CDR3 reads CASSRTRLRLAKNIQYF. DNA for the CDR3: TGTGCCAGCAGTCGCACCCGCCTGAGATTGGCCAAAAACATTCAGTACTTC.

On this clone: Other nucleotide sequences from this sample produce the same CDR3. This chain joins TRBV9 and TRBJ2-6; D is possibly TRBD2 (5 bases). V lost 3 bases and J lost 1, with 8 bases in between. In germline, CDR1 is SGDLS, CDR2 YYNGEE. The CDR3 spans 15 residues. In nucleotides, the CDR3 is TGTGCCAGCAGCGCTACGGGGTCTGGGGCCAACGTCCTGACTTTC. Translation: CASSATGSGANVLTF. Combining the CDR3 with reference TRBV9 and TRBJ2-6 gives the whole variable domain DSGVTQTPKHLITATGQRVTLRCSPRSGDLSVYWYQQSLDQGLQFLIQYYNGEERAKGNILERFSAQQFPDLHSELNLSSLELGDSALYFCASSATGSGANVLTFGAGSRLTVL.

The V and J genes are TRBV5-8 and TRBJ1-5, with 8 bases matching TRBD1. V lost 3 bases to trimming and J lost 6 bases; unmatched junction nucleotides: 8. The CDR3 loop spans 15 amino acids. The germline V gene has CDR1 SGHTS and CDR2 YDEGEE. The CDR3 here is CASSSRQGIFQPQHF. As DNA, the CDR3 is TGTGCCAGCAGCTCACGACAGGGGATCTTTCAGCCCCAGCATTTT.

In this sample, this clone turned up once. This rearrangement joins TRBV27 to TRBJ2-2; weak D call: TRBD2 (5 bases). The V end was cut by 2 bases, the J end by 6 bases, with 10 bases between. Germline V gene data show CDR1 as MNHEY and CDR2 as SMNVEV (reference sequence). This CDR3 is 14 amino acids long. Here the CDR3 reads CASSLGEKAGELFF. In nucleotides, the CDR3 is TGTGCCAGCAGTTTAGGGGAGAAAGCCGGGGAGCTGTTTTTT.

V is TRBV5-1 and J is TRBJ2-3; D unresolved. Trimming left V 0 bases short and J 6 bases short, with 2 bases between. This CDR3 is built from 11 residues. CDR1 SGHRS and CDR2 YFSETQ come from the germline V gene. Here the CDR3 reads CASSLGDTQYF. Written as DNA, the CDR3 is TGCGCCAGCAGCTTGGGGGATACGCAGTATTTT.

The chain carries TRBV28 and TRBJ1-5, with D tentatively TRBD1 (5 bases). CDR1 is MDHEN, CDR2 SYDVKM, per germline. Between the trimmed V and J ends, which lost 5 bases and 14 bases, there was a span of 16 bases. The CDR3 consists of 12 residues. The DNA of the CDR3 is TGTGCCAGCAGTCCGGTTCAGGGACGGGAGCATTTT. Protein sequence: CASSPVQGREHF.

The rearrangement links TRBV2 to TRBJ2-2; D unresolved. Germline V gives CDR1 SNHLY, CDR2 FYNNEI. The CDR3 is made up of 15 amino acids. With 7 bases removed from V and 4 bases from J, the gap between germline ends came to 16 bases. CDR3 DNA sequence: TGTGCCAGCACTTATGGAGACTCACCCACCGGGGAGCTGTTTTTT. It translates to CASTYGDSPTGELFF.

The chain carries TRBV7-6 and TRBJ1-3; 8 bases agree with TRBD1. The germline V gene has CDR1 SGHVS and CDR2 FNYEAQ. This CDR3 has 16 residues. Trimming removed 3 bases from V and 0 bases from J; junction bases left unmatched: 4. The CDR3 bases are TGTGCCAGCAGCTTGGGACAGGCCTTCTCTGGAAACACCATATATTTT. Its translation: CASSLGQAFSGNTIYF.

The rearrangement links TRBV11-2 to TRBJ2-7; 8 nucleotides agree with TRBD2. The CDR3 contains 19 residues. Per germline, CDR1 SGHAT and CDR2 FQNNGV. J was trimmed by 3 bases and V by 5 bases; bases with no gene match: 21. The CDR3 sequence: CASSPGGTRVTSSNYEQYF. The CDR3 DNA is TGTGCCAGCAGCCCGGGGGGGACTAGGGTAACTTCGTCAAACTACGAGCAGTACTTC.

The chain uses TRBV28 and TRBJ1-1, with D unresolved. Germline V gene data show CDR1 as MDHEN and CDR2 as SYDVKM. V was shortened by 7 bases and J by 2 bases, with 11 bases between the two germline ends. The CDR3 contains 13 residues. The CDR3 DNA reads as TGTGCCAGCACTATAGGGCCAAACACTGAAGCTTTCTTT. Residues: CASTIGPNTEAFF.

V is TRBV4-2 and J is TRBJ1-4; tentatively, D is TRBD1 (6 bases). Germline-derived CDR1 and CDR2 are LGHNA and YNFKEQ. V was pared by 0 bases and J by 13 bases, with 18 bases between. The CDR3 length is 15 residues. CDR3 amino acids: CASSQDGAGAQILFF. The CDR3 DNA is TGTGCCAGCAGCCAAGATGGGGCAGGGGCCCAAATACTGTTTTTT.

The gene calls are TRBV4-1 and TRBJ1-5; D is uncertain. The ends were cut back, 1 base at V and 4 bases at J, with 8 bases in the middle. This CDR3 comprises 14 residues. Germline CDR1 reads MGHRA; CDR2 reads YSYEKL. The CDR3 sequence: CASSQAGVNQPQHF. The CDR3 nucleotides are TGCGCCAGCAGCCAAGCAGGAGTTAATCAGCCCCAGCATTTT.

The genes are TRBV2 and TRBJ2-7; D is ambiguous. In germline, CDR1 is SNHLY, CDR2 FYNNEI. This CDR3 is built from 13 residues. Trimming removed 3 bases from V and 5 bases from J, with 11 bases in between. The CDR3 spells CASSDRLTDEQYF. As DNA, the CDR3 is TGTGCCAGCAGTGACAGGTTGACGGACGAGCAGTACTTC.

This CDR3 reads CASSQQDRIYEQYF. DNA for the CDR3: TGCGCCAGCAGCCAACAGGACAGGATCTACGAGCAGTACTTC. The chain is built from TRBV4-3 and TRBJ2-7; TRBD1 agrees at 7 bases. The CDR3 sequence is 14 residues long. The J segment lost 3 bases and the V segment lost 2 bases, leaving 4 bases of the junction unmatched. Germline assignment: CDR1 LGHNA and CDR2 YSLEER.

The sample holds one count of this clone. This chain uses TRBV5-1 with TRBJ1-6; maybe TRBD1 (5 bases). The germline V gene encodes CDR1 SGHRS and CDR2 YFSETQ. The ends were cut back, 4 bases at V and 6 bases at J, with 14 bases in the middle. The CDR3 has 15 amino acids. The CDR3 region is CASSPGTGGNSPLHF. The CDR3, as DNA: TGCGCCAGCAGCCCCGGGACGGGCGGTAATTCACCCCTCCACTTT.

CDR3 nucleotide sequence: TGTGCCAGCAGCTTGGTGGGAGTCCGGGGCGGGGAGCTGTTTTTT. It translates to CASSLVGVRGGELFF. V and J are TRBV7-3 and TRBJ2-2, with D possibly TRBD2 on 5 matching bases. CDR3 size: 15 residues. CDR1 and CDR2 (germline): SGHTA, FQGTGA. V was cut by 3 bases and J by 7 bases, with 15 bases left in between.

The CDR3, as DNA: TGTGCCAGCAGTTTAAAGACGGATACAGATACGCAGTATTTT. This gives the protein CASSLKTDTDTQYF. The rearrangement links TRBV28 to TRBJ2-3; D not certain. With 2 bases removed from V and 3 bases from J, the gap between germline ends came to 9 bases. This CDR3 region has 14 residues. Germline loops: CDR1 MDHEN, CDR2 SYDVKM.

The chain joins TRBV27 to TRBJ1-2, with D unclear. Germline CDR1 is MNHEY and CDR2 is SMNVEV (reference sequence). The CDR3 extends over 13 amino acids. V lost 3 bases, J lost 2 bases, and 7 bases lay in between. CDR3 bases: TGTGCCAGCAGTTTTAACACAAACTATGGCTACACCTTC. Its protein product is CASSFNTNYGYTF.